This TCR beta chain comes out of a study of blood T cell repertoires in COVID-19. J gave up 5 bases and V 5 bases, and 4 bases lay outside the gene matches. Germline CDR1 reads SGHRS; CDR2 reads YFSETQ. The CDR3 runs to 14 residues. This clone was observed a handful of times. The same CDR3 is also encoded by other DNA sequences in this sample. Method: immunoSEQ multiplex PCR; TCRdb's copy keeps in-frame clones and lacks some. The table lists about 70,000 clones, 79% of them singletons, with roughly 6.3% in the top ten. This receptor was taken from a woman between 55 and 75 years old with acute or convalescent COVID-19. This chain connects TRBV5-1 to TRBJ1-5; TRBD1 matches at 10 bases. Sequencing used peripheral blood. This chain's CDR3 is CASSLGQGDQPQHF. The CDR3 coding sequence is TGCGCCAGCAGTTTAGGACAGGGGGATCAGCCCCAGCATTTT.